These T cell receptor beta chains were read from a single sample in a study of T cells in Graves' hyperthyroidism and ophthalmopathy. TCRdb itself ran the multiplex PCR reads through MiXCR, one entry per CDR3 protein. Counted here are 400,000 or so distinct CDR3 sequences, around 15% occurring once; the ten biggest clones make up roughly 19%. Sequenced sample: blood. These receptors all come from a woman aged 60 to 75 with Graves' ophthalmopathy. CDR3s include the opening cysteine and the closing phenylalanine or tryptophan. D genes are given only for firm matches. Size values are once, few and many counts, or a class for expanded clones, and some rows have none.

d_call,j_call,v_call,clone_size,cdr3_nt,cdr3_aa
TRBD2,TRBJ2-5,TRBV5-4,few,TGTGCCAGCAGCTCGGGGGGGAAACAAGAGACCCAGTACTTC,CASSSGGKQETQYF
.,TRBJ2-1,TRBV9,few,TGTGCCAGCAGCCCACAGCCGGGCAGGCCTGAGCAGTTCTTC,CASSPQPGRPEQFF
.,TRBJ1-1,TRBV5-1,many,TGCGCCAGCAGCTTGGCCGGGGGCCTCAAGGGCACTGAAGCTTTCTTT,CASSLAGGLKGTEAFF
TRBD2,TRBJ2-7,TRBV4-2,.,TGTGCCAGCAGCCGCGGACTAGCGGAAACCTACGAGCAGTACTTC,CASSRGLAETYEQYF
.,TRBJ1-2,TRBV4-1,.,TGCGCCAGCAGCCTAGGAGAGCGTAACTATGGCTACACCTTC,CASSLGERNYGYTF
.,TRBJ2-7,TRBV2,many,TGTGCCAGCAGTGAGGAAAGCCTATCCTACGAGCAGTACTTC,CASSEESLSYEQYF
TRBD1,TRBJ1-2,TRBV7-2,many,TGTGCCAGCAGCTTAGCGCCAGGGGGGGATCTCGCTAACTATGGCTACACCTTC,CASSLAPGGDLANYGYTF
TRBD1,TRBJ1-5,TRBV20-1,many,TGCAGTGCTAAGCGTATAACAGGGGGCTGGGGCAATCAGCCCCAGCATTTT,CSAKRITGGWGNQPQHF
.,TRBJ2-1,TRBV5-1,many,TGCGCCAGCAGCTTGGGTAGCTCGGTAGCGAACAATGAGCAGTTCTTC,CASSLGSSVANNEQFF
.,TRBJ2-1,TRBV24-1,few,TGTGCCACCAGTGATGTTGCCTTTTATGATCATGAGCAGTTCTTC,CATSDVAFYDHEQFF
.,TRBJ1-3,TRBV7-3,few,TGTGCCAGCAGCTTAGATTCGGGCCGAGGAAACACCATATATTTT,CASSLDSGRGNTIYF
.,TRBJ2-1,TRBV5-1,few,TGCGCCAGCAGCCCCTTCACAGGGTATTCGTATGAGCAGTTCTTC,CASSPFTGYSYEQFF
.,TRBJ2-7,TRBV6-5,many,TGTGCCAGCAGTTACAACCCAAGGCAGCCAAGCTCCTACGAGCAGTACTTC,CASSYNPRQPSSYEQYF
TRBD2,TRBJ2-1,TRBV27,.,TGTGCCAGCAGCCCCGGGACTAGCGGGAGGAGTGAGCAGTTCTTC,CASSPGTSGRSEQFF